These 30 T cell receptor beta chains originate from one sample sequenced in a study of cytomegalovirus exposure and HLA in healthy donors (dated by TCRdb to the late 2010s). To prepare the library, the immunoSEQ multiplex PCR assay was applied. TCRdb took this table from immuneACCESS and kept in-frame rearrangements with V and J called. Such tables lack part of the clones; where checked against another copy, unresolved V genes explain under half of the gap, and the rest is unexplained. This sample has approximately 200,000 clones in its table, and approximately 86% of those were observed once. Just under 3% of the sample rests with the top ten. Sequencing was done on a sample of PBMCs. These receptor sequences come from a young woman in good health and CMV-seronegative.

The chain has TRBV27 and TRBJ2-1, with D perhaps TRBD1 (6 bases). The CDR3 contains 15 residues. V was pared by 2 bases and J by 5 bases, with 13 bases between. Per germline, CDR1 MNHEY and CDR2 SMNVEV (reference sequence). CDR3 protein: CASSLGQGSHNEQFF. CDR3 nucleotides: TGTGCCAGCAGTTTAGGGCAGGGGAGTCACAATGAGCAGTTCTTC.

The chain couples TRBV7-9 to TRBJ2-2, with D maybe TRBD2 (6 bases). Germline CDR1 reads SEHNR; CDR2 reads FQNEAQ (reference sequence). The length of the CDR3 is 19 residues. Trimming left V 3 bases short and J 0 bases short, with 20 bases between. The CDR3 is CASSFLRRRDSANTGELFF. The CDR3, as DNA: TGTGCCAGCAGCTTTTTGCGACGACGGGACTCCGCGAACACCGGGGAGCTGTTTTTT. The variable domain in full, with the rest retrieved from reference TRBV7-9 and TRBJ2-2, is DTGVSQNPRHKITKRGQNVTFRCDPISEHNRLYWYRQTLGQGPEFLTYFQNEAQLEKSRLLSDRFSAERPKGSFSTLEIQRTEQGDSAMYLCASSFLRRRDSANTGELFFGEGSRLTVL.

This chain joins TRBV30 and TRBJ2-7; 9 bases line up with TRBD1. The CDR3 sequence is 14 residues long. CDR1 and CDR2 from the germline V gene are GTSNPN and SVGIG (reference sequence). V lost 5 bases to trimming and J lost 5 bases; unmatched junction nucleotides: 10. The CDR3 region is CAWGPRDRDDEQYF. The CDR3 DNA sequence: TGTGCCTGGGGGCCCCGGGACAGGGACGACGAGCAGTACTTC. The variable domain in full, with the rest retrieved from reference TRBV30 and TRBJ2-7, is SQTIHQWPATLVQPVGSPLSLECTVEGTSNPNLYWYRQAAGRGLQLLFYSVGIGQISSEVPQNLSASRPQDRQFILSSKKLLLSDSGFYLCAWGPRDRDDEQYFGPGTRLTVT.

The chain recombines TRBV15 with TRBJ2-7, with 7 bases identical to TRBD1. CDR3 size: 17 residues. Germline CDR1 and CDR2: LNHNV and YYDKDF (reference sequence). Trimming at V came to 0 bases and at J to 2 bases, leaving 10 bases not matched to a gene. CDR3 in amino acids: CATSRDRKGGPPYEQYF. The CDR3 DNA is TGTGCCACCAGCAGAGATCGGAAAGGGGGCCCACCCTACGAGCAGTACTTC.

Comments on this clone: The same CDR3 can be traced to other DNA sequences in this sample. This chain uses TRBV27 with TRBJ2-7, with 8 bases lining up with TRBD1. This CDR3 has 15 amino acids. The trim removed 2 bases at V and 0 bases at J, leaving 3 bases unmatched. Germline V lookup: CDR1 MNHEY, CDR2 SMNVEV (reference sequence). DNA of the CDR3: TGTGCCAGCAGTTTAAGGGGGACAGGCTCCTACGAGCAGTACTTC. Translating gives CASSLRGTGSYEQYF.

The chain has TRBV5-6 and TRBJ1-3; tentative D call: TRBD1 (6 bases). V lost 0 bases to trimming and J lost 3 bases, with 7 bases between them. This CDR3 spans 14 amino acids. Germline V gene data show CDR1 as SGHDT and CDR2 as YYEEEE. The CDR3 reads CASSLEGGGNTIYF. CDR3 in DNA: TGTGCCAGCAGCTTGGAAGGGGGTGGAAACACCATATATTTT.

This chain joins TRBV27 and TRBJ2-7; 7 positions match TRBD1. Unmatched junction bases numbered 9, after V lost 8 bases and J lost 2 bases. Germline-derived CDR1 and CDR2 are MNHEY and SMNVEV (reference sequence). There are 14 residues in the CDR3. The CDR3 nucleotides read TGTGCCAGCGGACCCGAGACAGGGCCCTACGAGCAGTACTTC. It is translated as CASGPETGPYEQYF.

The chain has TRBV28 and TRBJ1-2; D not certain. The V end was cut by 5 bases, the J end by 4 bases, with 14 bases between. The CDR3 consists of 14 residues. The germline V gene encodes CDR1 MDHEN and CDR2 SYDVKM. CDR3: CASSAAQWLYGYTF. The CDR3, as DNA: TGTGCCAGCAGTGCCGCCCAGTGGCTCTATGGCTACACCTTC.

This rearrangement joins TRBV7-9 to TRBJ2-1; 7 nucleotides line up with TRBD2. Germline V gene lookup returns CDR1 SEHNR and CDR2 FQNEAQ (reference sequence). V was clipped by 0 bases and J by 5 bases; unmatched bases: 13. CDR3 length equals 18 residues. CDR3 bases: TGTGCCAGCAGCTTAGCACTCTCCGGGACTACCCTGGACAATGAGCAGTTCTTC. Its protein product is CASSLALSGTTLDNEQFF.

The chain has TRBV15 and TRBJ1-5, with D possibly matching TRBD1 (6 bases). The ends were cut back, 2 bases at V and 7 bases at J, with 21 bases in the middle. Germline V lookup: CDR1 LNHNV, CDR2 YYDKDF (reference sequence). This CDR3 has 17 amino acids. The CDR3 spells CATSRPFTGHHGQPQHF. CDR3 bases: TGTGCCACCAGCAGACCGTTCACGGGACACCACGGCCAGCCCCAGCATTTT.

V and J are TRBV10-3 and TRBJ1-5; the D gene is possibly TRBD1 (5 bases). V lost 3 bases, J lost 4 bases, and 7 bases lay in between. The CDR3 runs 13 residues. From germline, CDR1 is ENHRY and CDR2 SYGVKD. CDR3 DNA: TGTGCCATCAGTGACAGGACAAATCAGCCCCAGCATTTT. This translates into CAISDRTNQPQHF.

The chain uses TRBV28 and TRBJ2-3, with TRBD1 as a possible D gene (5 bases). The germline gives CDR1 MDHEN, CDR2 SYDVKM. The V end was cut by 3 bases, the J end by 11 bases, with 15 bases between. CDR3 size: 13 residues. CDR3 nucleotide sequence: TGTGCCAGCAGTTTTCGACAGCCTCGCGGGCAGTATTTT. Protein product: CASSFRQPRGQYF.

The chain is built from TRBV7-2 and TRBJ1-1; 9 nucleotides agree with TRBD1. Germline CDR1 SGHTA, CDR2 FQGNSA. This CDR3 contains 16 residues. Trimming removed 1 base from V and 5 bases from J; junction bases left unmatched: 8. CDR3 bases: TGTGCCAGCAGCTTAGGGCGGACAGGGGTCGGTACTGAAGCTTTCTTT. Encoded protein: CASSLGRTGVGTEAFF.

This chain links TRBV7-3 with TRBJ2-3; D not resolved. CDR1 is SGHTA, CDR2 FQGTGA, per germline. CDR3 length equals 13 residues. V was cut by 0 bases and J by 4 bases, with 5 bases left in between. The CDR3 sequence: CASSLTLADTQYF. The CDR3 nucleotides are TGTGCCAGCAGCTTAACGCTAGCAGATACGCAGTATTTT.

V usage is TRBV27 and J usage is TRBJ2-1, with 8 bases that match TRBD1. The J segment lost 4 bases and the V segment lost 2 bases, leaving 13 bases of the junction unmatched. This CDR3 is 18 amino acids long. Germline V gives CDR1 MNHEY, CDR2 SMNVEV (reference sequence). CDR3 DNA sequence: TGTGCCAGCAGTTTACGATGGACAGGGAGTAAGGTATACAATGAGCAGTTCTTC. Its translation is CASSLRWTGSKVYNEQFF.

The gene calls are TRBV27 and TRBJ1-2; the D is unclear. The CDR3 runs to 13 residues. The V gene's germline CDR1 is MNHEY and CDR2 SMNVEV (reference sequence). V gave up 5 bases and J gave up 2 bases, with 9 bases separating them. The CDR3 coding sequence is TGTGCCAGCAGTATGACTCAAAACTATGGCTACACCTTC. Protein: CASSMTQNYGYTF.

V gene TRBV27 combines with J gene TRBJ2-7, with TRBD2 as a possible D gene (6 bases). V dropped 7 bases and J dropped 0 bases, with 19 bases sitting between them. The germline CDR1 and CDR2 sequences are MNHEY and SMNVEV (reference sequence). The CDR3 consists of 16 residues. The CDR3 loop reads CASTHPAGPSSYEQYF. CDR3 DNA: TGTGCCAGCACCCACCCCGCGGGGCCGAGCTCCTACGAGCAGTACTTC.

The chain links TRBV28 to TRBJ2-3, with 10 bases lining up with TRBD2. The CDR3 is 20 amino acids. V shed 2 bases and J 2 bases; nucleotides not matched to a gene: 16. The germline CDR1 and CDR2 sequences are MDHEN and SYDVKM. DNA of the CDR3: TGTGCCAGCAGTTTACGGACTAGCGGAGACCCTATCCCCGACACAGATACGCAGTATTTT. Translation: CASSLRTSGDPIPDTDTQYF.

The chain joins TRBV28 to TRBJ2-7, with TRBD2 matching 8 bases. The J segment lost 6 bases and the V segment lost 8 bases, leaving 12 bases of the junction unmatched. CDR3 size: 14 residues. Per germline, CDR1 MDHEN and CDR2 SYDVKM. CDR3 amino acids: CASLPPSGSLEQYF. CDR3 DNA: TGTGCCAGCCTCCCACCCAGCGGGAGTCTCGAGCAGTACTTC.

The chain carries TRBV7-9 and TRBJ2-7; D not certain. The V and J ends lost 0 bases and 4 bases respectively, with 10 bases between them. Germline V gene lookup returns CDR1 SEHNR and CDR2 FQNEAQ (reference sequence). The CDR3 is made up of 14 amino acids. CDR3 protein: CASSLARVGYEQYF. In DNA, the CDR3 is TGTGCCAGCAGCTTAGCGCGCGTCGGTTACGAGCAGTACTTC.

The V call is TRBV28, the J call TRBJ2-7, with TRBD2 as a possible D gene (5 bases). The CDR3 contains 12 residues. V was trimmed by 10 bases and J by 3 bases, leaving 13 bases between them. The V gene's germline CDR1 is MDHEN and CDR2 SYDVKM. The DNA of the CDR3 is TGTGCCACCGGGGATAGGAGCTACGAGCAGTACTTC. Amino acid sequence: CATGDRSYEQYF. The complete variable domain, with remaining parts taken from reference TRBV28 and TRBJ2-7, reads DVKVTQSSRYLVKRTGEKVFLECVQDMDHENMFWYRQDPGLGLRLIYFSYDVKMKEKGDIPEGYSVSREKKERFSLILESASTNQTSMYLCATGDRSYEQYFGPGTRLTVT.

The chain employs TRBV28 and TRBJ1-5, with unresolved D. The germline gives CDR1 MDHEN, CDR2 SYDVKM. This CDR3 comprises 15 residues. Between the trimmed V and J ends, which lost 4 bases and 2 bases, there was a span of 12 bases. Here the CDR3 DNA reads TGTGCCAGCAGTTCCCGGGGAGGCGGCAATCAGCCCCAGCATTTT. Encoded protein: CASSSRGGGNQPQHF.

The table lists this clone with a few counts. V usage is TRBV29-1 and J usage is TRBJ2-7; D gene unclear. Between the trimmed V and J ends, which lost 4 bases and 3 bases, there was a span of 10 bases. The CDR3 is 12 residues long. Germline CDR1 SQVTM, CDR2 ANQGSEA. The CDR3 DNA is TGCAGCGTTGCCACCGAGGTCTACGAGCAGTACTTC. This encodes CSVATEVYEQYF.

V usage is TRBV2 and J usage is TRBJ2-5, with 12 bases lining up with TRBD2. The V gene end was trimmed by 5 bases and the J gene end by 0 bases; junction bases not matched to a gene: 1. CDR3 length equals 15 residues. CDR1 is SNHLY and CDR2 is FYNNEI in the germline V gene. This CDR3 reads CASSTSGGHQETQYF. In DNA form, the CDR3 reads TGTGCCAGCAGTACTAGCGGGGGGCACCAAGAGACCCAGTACTTC.

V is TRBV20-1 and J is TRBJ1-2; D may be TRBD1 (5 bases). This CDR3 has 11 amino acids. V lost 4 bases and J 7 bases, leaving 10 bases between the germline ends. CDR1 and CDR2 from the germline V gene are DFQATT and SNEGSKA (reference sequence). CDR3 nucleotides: TGCAGTGCTACGTCCGGGGGTGGCTACACCTTC. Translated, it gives CSATSGGGYTF.

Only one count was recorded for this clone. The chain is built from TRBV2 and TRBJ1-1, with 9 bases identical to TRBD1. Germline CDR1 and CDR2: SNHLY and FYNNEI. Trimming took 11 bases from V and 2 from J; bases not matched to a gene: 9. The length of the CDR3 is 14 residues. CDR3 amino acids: CAVRTGELNTEAFF. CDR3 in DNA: TGTGCCGTTAGGACAGGGGAGTTAAACACTGAAGCTTTCTTT.

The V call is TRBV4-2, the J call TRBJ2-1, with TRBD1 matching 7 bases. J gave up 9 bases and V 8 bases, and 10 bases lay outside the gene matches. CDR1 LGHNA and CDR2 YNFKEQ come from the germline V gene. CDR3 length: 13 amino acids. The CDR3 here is CASGTALYGEQFF. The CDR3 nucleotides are TGTGCCAGCGGGACAGCTTTATACGGTGAGCAGTTCTTC.

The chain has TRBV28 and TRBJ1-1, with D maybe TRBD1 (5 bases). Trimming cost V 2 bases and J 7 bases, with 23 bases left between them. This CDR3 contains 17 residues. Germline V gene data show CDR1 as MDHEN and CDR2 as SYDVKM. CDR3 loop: CASSLPRDWRKVGEAFF. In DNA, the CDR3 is TGTGCCAGCAGTTTACCCAGGGACTGGAGGAAGGTCGGTGAAGCTTTCTTT.

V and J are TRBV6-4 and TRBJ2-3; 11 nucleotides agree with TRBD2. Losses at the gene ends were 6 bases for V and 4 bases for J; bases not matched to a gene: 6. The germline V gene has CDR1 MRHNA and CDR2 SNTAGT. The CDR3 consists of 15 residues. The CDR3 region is CASSKLAGGPDTQYF. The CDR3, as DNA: TGTGCCAGCAGCAAGCTAGCGGGAGGTCCAGATACGCAGTATTTT.

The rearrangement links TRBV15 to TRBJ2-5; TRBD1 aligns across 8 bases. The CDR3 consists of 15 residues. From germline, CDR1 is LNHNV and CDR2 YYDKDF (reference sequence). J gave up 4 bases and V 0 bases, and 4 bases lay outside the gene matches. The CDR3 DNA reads TGTGCCACCAGCAGAGATTCACAGGGGGGAGAGACCCAGTACTTC. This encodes CATSRDSQGGETQYF.